Listed here are 8 T cell receptor beta chains from one sample, sequenced in a study of human T cells and chemical hapten exposure. TCRdb recomputed calls from the RACE reads with MiXCR, one row per CDR3 protein. The data show about 400,000 distinct CDR3 sequences, about 6% seen once. Time point described: patch test 2, 6 weeks after DPC sensitization. Treatment defined: therapeutic diphenylcyclopropenone sensitization with weekly scalp DPC. The sample here was whole blood, taken in connection with sensitization to the hapten diphenylcyclopropenone (DPC). The receptors were sampled from a woman between 18 and 30 years old with alopecia areata. Some clones in this sample may be carry-over from other donors' samples.

This clonotype has a count of ten or more. The rearrangement links TRBV7-2 to TRBJ1-4; no clear D gene. The CDR3 has 18 amino acids. CDR1 and CDR2 (germline): SGHTA, FQGNSA. V shed 1 base and J shed 4 bases, with 19 bases lying between them. CDR3 DNA: TGTGCCAGCAGCTTAGGAGTATTTTTCGGGGAGCATAATGAAAAACTGTTTTTT. This sequence encodes CASSLGVFFGEHNEKLFF.

This clonotype appeared many times. The genes are TRBV28 and TRBJ1-2; maybe TRBD1 (6 bases). CDR3 length: 15 residues. Trimming left V 10 bases short and J 2 bases short, with 20 bases between. Germline-derived CDR1 and CDR2 are MDHEN and SYDVKM. As DNA, the CDR3 is TGTGCCACACTCCCTAAACCGGACAGAAACTATGGCTACACCTTC. Its protein product is CATLPKPDRNYGYTF.

This clonotype showed up many times. V gene TRBV11-2 combines with J gene TRBJ2-3, with 7 bases identical to TRBD2. CDR3 length equals 15 residues. In germline, CDR1 is SGHAT, CDR2 FQNNGV. V was pared by 2 bases and J by 1 base, with 3 bases of the junction left unmatched. DNA for the CDR3: TGTGCCAGCAGCTTATCGCTAGCGGGCACAGATACGCAGTATTTT. Protein: CASSLSLAGTDTQYF. The full variable domain, completed using reference TRBV11-2 and TRBJ2-3, is EAGVAQSPRYKIIEKRQSVAFWCNPISGHATLYWYQQILGQGPKLLIQFQNNGVVDDSQLPKDRFSAERLKGVDSTLKIQPAKLEDSAVYLCASSLSLAGTDTQYFGPGTRLTVL.

This clonotype has ten or more counts. The chain uses TRBV9 and TRBJ1-2; TRBD1 matches 9 bases. The CDR3 has 14 residues. Losses at the gene ends were 4 bases for V and 6 bases for J; bases not matched to a gene: 7. The germline V gene encodes CDR1 SGDLS and CDR2 YYNGEE. This chain's CDR3 is CASSYLQGADGYTF. CDR3 DNA sequence: TGTGCCAGCAGCTACCTACAGGGGGCGGATGGCTACACCTTC.

Ten or more counts support this clonotype. In DNA, the CDR3 is TGTGCCAGCAGCTCCAACCCGACTAGAAGCATTGAGACCCAGTACTTC. Its translation: CASSSNPTRSIETQYF. The chain joins TRBV7-2 to TRBJ2-5, with D perhaps matching TRBD2 (6 bases). From germline, CDR1 is SGHTA and CDR2 FQGNSA. This CDR3 comprises 16 residues. V was pared by 4 bases and J by 5 bases, with 20 bases between.

CDR3 DNA: TGCGCCAGCAGCCGCGGCGGGGCCTACGAGCAGTACTTC. Translating it yields CASSRGGAYEQYF. The rearrangement links TRBV5-1 to TRBJ2-7; D is possibly TRBD2 (6 bases). The CDR3 contains 13 residues. Trimming took off 4 bases at V and 2 bases at J, with 10 bases between the two ends. CDR1 is SGHRS, CDR2 YFSETQ, per germline.

This clonotype was found a few times. The chain employs TRBV27 and TRBJ2-1, with 7 bases identical to TRBD2. The CDR3 is made up of 18 amino acids. Germline V gene data show CDR1 as MNHEY and CDR2 as SMNVEV (reference sequence). J was trimmed by 0 bases and V by 9 bases; bases with no gene match: 17. The CDR3 nucleotides read TGTGCCAGTGGGGGGGGGTGGCAGGGTTTAAGCTCCTACAATGAGCAGTTCTTC. The encoded protein is CASGGGWQGLSSYNEQFF.

This clonotype turned up a few times. The chain couples TRBV2 to TRBJ2-4; TRBD2 agrees at 10 bases. This CDR3 region has 15 residues. V lost 5 bases and J lost 4; bases outside the gene matches: 5. Per germline, CDR1 SNHLY and CDR2 FYNNEI. In DNA, the CDR3 is TGTGCCAGCAGTAGTAGCGGGGGGCTGAAAAACATTCAGTACTTC. Translated, it gives CASSSSGGLKNIQYF.